Shown below are 24 T cell receptor beta chains from a single sample sequenced in a study of vaccination and CD4 T cells after COVID-19. Sequenced with the Oncomine TCR Beta short-read assay was DNA taken from cultured CD4+ T cells. TCRdb itself ran the PCR reads through MiXCR, one entry per CDR3 protein. The repertoire holds some 25,000 distinct CDR3 sequences, with approximately 66% as singletons. Treatment specified: roughly nine-day PBMC culture with coronavirus spike peptide pools or control peptides (ViraFEST assay). These receptors have no identified antigens. This specimen consisted of CD4+ T cells from blood, cultured in vitro, obtained after SARS-CoV-2 vaccination. The source of these receptors is a human donor who received a COVID-19 vaccine.

V usage is TRBV19 and J usage is TRBJ2-2, with 7 bases identical to TRBD1. The CDR3 contains 13 residues. V dropped 9 bases and J dropped 5; count of bases not matched to a gene: 6. Per germline, CDR1 LNHDA and CDR2 SQIVND (reference sequence). CDR3 coding DNA: TGTGCCAGCGCACAGGGGATAACCGGGGAGCTGTTTTTT. It is translated as CASAQGITGELFF.

The gene calls are TRBV7-3 and TRBJ2-3; the match to TRBD2 covers 8 bases. V shed 5 bases, J shed 5 bases, and the junction held 3 bases outside the gene matches. This CDR3 spans 13 amino acids. Germline assignment: CDR1 SGHTA and CDR2 FQGTGA. The CDR3 sequence is CASSDGGEDTQYF. The DNA of the CDR3 is TGTGCCAGCAGCGACGGGGGGGAAGATACGCAGTATTTT.

The chain uses TRBV1 and TRBJ2-6. TRBV1 is a known pseudogene. This CDR3 contains 17 residues. The CDR3 protein is CTSSQACSRSGANVLTF. CDR3 coding DNA: TGCACCAGCAGCCAAGCTTGTTCCCGCTCTGGGGCCAACGTCCTGACTTTC.

This clonotype came up a few times. The genes are TRBV27 and TRBJ1-6, with 9 bases fitting TRBD1. Germline CDR1 is MNHEY and CDR2 is SMNVEV (reference sequence). The V and J ends lost 4 bases and 4 bases, in that order; junction bases with no gene match: 2. The CDR3 is 15 amino acids. The CDR3 coding sequence is TGTGCCAGCAGTTCGGACAGGGGTTATAATTCACCCCTCCACTTT. Translating it yields CASSSDRGYNSPLHF.

The rearrangement uses TRBV12-5 and TRBJ1-6; D is perhaps TRBD1 (5 bases). Germline lookup yields CDR1 LGHNT and CDR2 FRNRAP. Trimming took off 6 bases at V and 8 bases at J, with 29 bases between the two ends. This CDR3 is 19 amino acids long. The CDR3 reads CASGEIGTARARGDSPLHF. CDR3 DNA sequence: TGTGCTAGTGGAGAAATTGGGACGGCGAGGGCCCGGGGGGATTCACCCCTCCACTTT.

This chain connects TRBV2 to TRBJ2-1; perhaps TRBD2 as D (6 bases). This CDR3 region has 13 residues. V was pared by 7 bases and J by 5 bases, with 12 bases between. CDR1 and CDR2 (germline): SNHLY, FYNNEI. The CDR3 DNA follows: TGTGCCAGCATGCGGGACTTGAACAATGAGCAGTTCTTC. This translates into CASMRDLNNEQFF.

This rearrangement joins TRBV23-1 to TRBJ1-5; no reliable D call. TRBV23-1 qualifies as an ORF whose function is uncertain. This CDR3 comprises 15 residues. Trimming took 1 base from V and 5 from J, leaving 12 bases between them. The chain's CDR3 is CASSQFTGADQPQHF. The DNA for the CDR3 is TGCGCCAGCAGTCAATTCACGGGCGCCGATCAGCCCCAGCATTTT.

The rearrangement links TRBV9 to TRBJ2-6; perhaps TRBD1 as D (5 bases). Germline CDR1 and CDR2: SGDLS and YYNGEE. The germline V and J ends were trimmed by 0 bases and 4 bases, with 14 bases remaining between them. The CDR3 sequence is 17 residues long. The CDR3 bases are TGTGCCAGCAGCGTAGTTGGTTTGGGGCTGGGGGCCAACGTCCTGACTTTC. Protein product: CASSVVGLGLGANVLTF. Filled out from reference TRBV9 and TRBJ2-6, the complete variable domain reads DSGVTQTPKHLITATGQRVTLRCSPRSGDLSVYWYQQSLDQGLQFLIQYYNGEERAKGNILERFSAQQFPDLHSELNLSSLELGDSALYFCASSVVGLGLGANVLTFGAGSRLTVL.

This clonotype was detected a few times. As DNA, the CDR3 is TGTGCCAGCAGTCTCGGACAGGGCCGAGAGCAGTATTTT. This encodes CASSLGQGREQYF. V and J are TRBV2 and TRBJ2-3; 8 bases agree with TRBD1. The germline V gene has CDR1 SNHLY and CDR2 FYNNEI. Unmatched junction bases numbered 9, after V lost 5 bases and J lost 11 bases. This CDR3 comprises 13 residues.

With respect to this clonotype: Germline and junction disagree at one end, which may indicate a read error. The chain has TRBV7-8 and TRBJ2-5; D is ambiguous. Germline V lookup: CDR1 SGHVS, CDR2 FQNEAQ. The CDR3 covers 13 residues. CDR3 in amino acids: CASSFADQETQCF. The CDR3, as DNA: TGTGCCAGCAGCTTCGCAGATCAAGAGACCCAGTGCTTC.

This clonotype appeared once. The chain uses TRBV2 and TRBJ2-3, with 8 nucleotides matching TRBD2. The CDR3 has 16 amino acids. Unmatched junction bases numbered 9, after V lost 2 bases and J lost 5 bases. Germline CDR1 reads SNHLY; CDR2 reads FYNNEI. The CDR3 region is CASSELGGAGIDTQYF. CDR3 nucleotides: TGTGCCAGCAGTGAACTCGGGGGGGCCGGGATAGATACGCAGTATTTT. The whole variable domain, remainder taken from reference TRBV2 and TRBJ2-3, is EPEVTQTPSHQVTQMGQEVILRCVPISNHLYFYWYRQILGQKVEFLVSFYNNEISEKSEIFDDQFSVERPDGSNFTLKIRSTKLEDSAMYFCASSELGGAGIDTQYFGPGTRLTVL.

The chain employs TRBV19 and TRBJ1-2, with 7 bases aligning to TRBD1. Germline CDR1 is LNHDA and CDR2 is SQIVND (reference sequence). V trimming: 5 bases; J trimming: 4 bases; junction bases outside the gene matches: 7. The CDR3 runs 14 residues. Here the CDR3 reads CASSFRQGSYGYTF. The CDR3 coding sequence is TGTGCCAGTAGTTTCCGACAGGGATCCTATGGCTACACCTTC.

This chain uses TRBV2 with TRBJ1-1; D remains ambiguous. The V end lost 4 bases, the J end lost 0 bases, and 12 bases lay between the germline ends. Germline V gene sequence: CDR1 SNHLY, CDR2 FYNNEI. The CDR3 spans 15 residues. The CDR3 loop reads CASSAGSYMNTEAFF. CDR3 sequence (DNA): TGTGCCAGCAGTGCGGGCAGTTACATGAACACTGAAGCTTTCTTT.

This chain connects TRBV19 to TRBJ2-5; D is possibly TRBD1 or TRBD2 (6 bases each). V gave up 4 bases and J gave up 5 bases, with 14 bases separating them. The CDR3 consists of 14 residues. Germline CDR1 is LNHDA and CDR2 is SQIVND (reference sequence). CDR3 DNA: TGTGCCAGTAGTAGTCTCGGGGGCCGGGAGACCCAGTACTTC. It translates to CASSSLGGRETQYF. The whole variable domain, remainder taken from reference TRBV19 and TRBJ2-5, is DGGITQSPKYLFRKEGQNVTLSCEQNLNHDAMYWYRQDPGQGLRLIYYSQIVNDFQKGDIAEGYSVSREKKESFPLTVTSAQKNPTAFYLCASSSLGGRETQYFGPGTRLLVL.

In this sample, this clonotype turned up once. The V gene is TRBV20-1, the J gene TRBJ1-1; 8 bases line up with TRBD1. Germline loops: CDR1 DFQATT, CDR2 SNEGSKA (reference sequence). J lost 11 bases, V lost 3 bases, and 11 bases had no gene match. This CDR3 contains 13 residues. CDR3 sequence reads: CSASSRGLWLAFF. The CDR3 DNA follows: TGCAGTGCTAGTTCCAGGGGGCTTTGGCTGGCTTTCTTT.

This rearrangement joins TRBV6-1 to TRBJ1-5, with D maybe TRBD1 (5 bases). The CDR3 totals 14 residues. Trimming removed 6 bases at V and 5 bases at J, with 14 bases between. The germline V gene has CDR1 MNHNS and CDR2 SASEGT. CDR3 nucleotides: TGTGCCAGCAGGACGGGGGACGGATATCAGCCCCAGCATTTT. It yields the protein CASRTGDGYQPQHF.

The chain combines TRBV7-9 with TRBJ2-7; D may correspond to TRBD1 or TRBD2 (5 bases each). CDR1 is SEHNR and CDR2 is FQNEAQ in the germline V gene (reference sequence). The V end lost 5 bases, the J end lost 1 base, and 9 bases lay between the germline ends. CDR3 length equals 13 residues. Here the CDR3 DNA reads TGTGCCAGCAGCGTGGGGACGTCCTACGAGCAGTACTTC. It is translated as CASSVGTSYEQYF.

The chain links TRBV2 to TRBJ1-5; possible D gene TRBD1, 6 bases. The V end lost 1 base, the J end lost 0 bases, and 10 bases lay between the germline ends. The CDR3 covers 16 residues. CDR1 and CDR2 (germline): SNHLY, FYNNEI. CDR3 coding DNA: TGTGCCAGCAGTGAAGACAGGGTCCTTAGCAATCAGCCCCAGCATTTT. Its protein is CASSEDRVLSNQPQHF.

In this sample, this clonotype turned up a few times. This chain connects TRBV27 to TRBJ2-7; D gene ambiguous. The CDR3 covers 14 residues. The V end lost 9 bases, the J end lost 3 bases, and 18 bases lay between the germline ends. Germline V lookup: CDR1 MNHEY, CDR2 SMNVEV (reference sequence). The CDR3 sequence: CASSRAGPIYEQYF. CDR3 bases: TGTGCCAGTTCCCGGGCAGGTCCGATCTACGAGCAGTACTTC.

J is TRBJ2-5 and V is TRBV12-3 or TRBV12-4, with TRBD2 identical over 8 bases. CDR3 length equals 13 residues. Germline trimming cut 5 bases from V and 1 base from J; bases unmatched to any gene: 0. CDR3 DNA sequence: TGTGCCAGCAGTCGGGGGGGCCAAGAGACCCAGTACTTC. Amino acid sequence: CASSRGGQETQYF.

The chain is built from TRBV7-2 and TRBJ2-1; 10 bases line up with TRBD2. Germline CDR1 and CDR2: SGHTA and FQGNSA. V lost 2 bases, J lost 1 base, and 11 bases stayed unmatched. The CDR3 extends over 19 amino acids. For the CDR3, the DNA is TGTGCCAGCAGCTTACAATATGGCCTAGCGGGGGTTTCCTACAATGAGCAGTTCTTC. Protein sequence: CASSLQYGLAGVSYNEQFF. The entire variable domain, with the rest obtained from reference TRBV7-2 and TRBJ2-1, is as follows: GAGVSQSPSNKVTEKGKDVELRCDPISGHTALYWYRQSLGQGLEFLIYFQGNSAPDKSGLPSDRFSAERTGGSVSTLTIQRTQQEDSAVYLCASSLQYGLAGVSYNEQFFGPGTRLTVL.

V gene TRBV6-1 combines with J gene TRBJ2-7; TRBD1 is a possible D gene (6 bases). The CDR3 runs to 13 residues. CDR1 is MNHNS, CDR2 SASEGT, per germline. The V end lost 6 bases, the J end lost 6 bases, and 15 bases lay between the germline ends. The CDR3 region has the DNA TGTGCCAGCAGATCCCAGACAGGCGGCGAGCAGTACTTC. Protein product: CASRSQTGGEQYF.

The chain joins TRBV27 to TRBJ1-1, with D possibly being TRBD1 (5 bases). The CDR3 extends over 13 amino acids. V lost 10 bases to trimming and J lost 4 bases, with 16 bases between them. Per germline, CDR1 MNHEY and CDR2 SMNVEV (reference sequence). The CDR3 nucleotides are TGTGCCAATCGGGGGGGACCCAGCACTGAAGCTTTCTTT. Encoded protein: CANRGGPSTEAFF.

J is TRBJ1-1 and V is TRBV19; no reliable D call. With 0 bases removed from V and 11 bases from J, the gap between germline ends came to 7 bases. The CDR3 extends over 11 amino acids. Germline V gene data show CDR1 as LNHDA and CDR2 as SQIVND (reference sequence). As DNA, the CDR3 is TGTGCCAGTAGTATAGAGTGGCGGGCTTTCTTT. This gives the protein CASSIEWRAFF.